These T cell receptor beta chains were read from a single sample in a study of cytomegalovirus exposure and HLA in healthy donors. Produced via immunoSEQ multiplex PCR; TCRdb's table is partial and in-frame only. Of around 300,000 clones detected, over 75% appear once; the ten largest clones hold roughly 0.96%. The specimen was PBMCs. These receptor sequences come from a man in his thirties or forties in good health and CMV-seronegative. CDR3s include the opening cysteine and the closing phenylalanine or tryptophan. A D gene is named only where the DNA matches it firmly. The size entry is marked missing in some rows and otherwise reads once, few, many or a size class.

len	d_gene	v_gene	j_gene	abundance	CDR3aa	CDR3nt
15	TRBD2	TRBV27	TRBJ2-1	once	CASSLAGGMGNEQFF	TGTGCCAGCAGTCTAGCGGGGGGAATGGGCAATGAGCAGTTCTTC
15	TRBD2	TRBV9	TRBJ2-1	.	CASSPGVAGYNEQFF	TGTGCCAGCAGCCCGGGGGTAGCGGGGTACAATGAGCAGTTCTTC
15	TRBD1	TRBV29-1	TRBJ1-2	.	CSVARQGGSDYGYTF	TGCAGCGTCGCTCGACAGGGAGGATCCGACTATGGCTACACCTTC
12	.	TRBV11-2	TRBJ2-7	.	CASSFEGDEQYF	TGTGCCAGCAGCTTTGAGGGGGACGAGCAGTACTTC
13	.	TRBV11-3	TRBJ2-1	.	CASSYRGGGEQFF	TGTGCCAGCAGCTACCGAGGAGGTGGTGAGCAGTTCTTC
17	TRBD1	TRBV5-4	TRBJ1-6	.	CASSSKGASSYNSPLHF	TGTGCCAGCAGCTCCAAGGGGGCGAGCTCCTATAATTCACCCCTCCACTTT
15	.	TRBV5-1	TRBJ2-7	.	CASSQKQGGGYEQYF	TGCGCCAGCAGCCAGAAACAGGGAGGGGGCTACGAGCAGTACTTC
17	TRBD1	TRBV7-6	TRBJ2-1	once	CASSAFPGGRSYNEQFF	TGTGCCAGCAGCGCGTTCCCAGGGGGTCGCTCCTACAATGAGCAGTTCTTC
12	.	TRBV11-2	TRBJ2-5	.	CASSPNEETQYF	TGTGCCAGCAGCCCGAACGAGGAGACCCAGTACTTC
14	.	TRBV5-5	TRBJ1-5	.	CASSLTGRGQPQHF	TGTGCCAGCAGCTTGACAGGAAGAGGCCAGCCCCAGCATTTT
14	TRBD1	TRBV6-6	TRBJ2-7	.	CASCWGQSSYEQYF	TGTGCCAGCTGTTGGGGACAGAGCTCCTACGAGCAGTACTTC
13	.	TRBV27	TRBJ2-7	.	CASSLAGSYEQYF	TGTGCCAGCAGTTTGGCGGGGTCTTACGAGCAGTACTTC
13	.	TRBV5-1	TRBJ1-1	once	CASSLQAYTEAFF	TGCGCCAGCAGCTTGCAGGCTTACACTGAAGCTTTCTTT
16	TRBD1	TRBV19	TRBJ1-1	few	CASSIAQDRGYTEAFF	TGTGCCAGTAGTATAGCCCAGGACAGGGGTTATACTGAAGCTTTCTTT
14	TRBD2	TRBV4-1	TRBJ2-7	.	CASSRTSGGVEQYF	TGCGCCAGCAGCCGGACTAGCGGGGGGGTCGAGCAGTACTTC
15	TRBD1	TRBV6-6	TRBJ2-7	.	CASSYSGQGTYEQYF	TGTGCCAGCAGTTACTCGGGACAGGGGACTTACGAGCAGTACTTC
14	TRBD1	TRBV7-2	TRBJ1-2	.	CASSRQPGQEAYTF	TGTGCCAGCAGCCGTCAGCCGGGACAGGAAGCCTACACCTTC
15	.	TRBV6-6	TRBJ1-5	.	CASSYSGQVNQPQHF	TGTGCCAGCAGTTACTCGGGCCAGGTCAATCAGCCCCAGCATTTT
16	.	TRBV4-3	TRBJ1-4	.	CASSQDARGGNEKLFF	TGCGCCAGCAGCCAAGATGCAAGGGGGGGGAATGAAAAACTGTTTTTT
12	.	TRBV10-3	TRBJ1-1	.	CAAQGLNTEAFF	TGTGCCGCACAGGGACTGAACACTGAAGCTTTCTTT
16	TRBD2	TRBV6-4	TRBJ2-1	.	CASSLTPTSGVNEQFF	TGTGCCAGCAGTTTGACTCCGACTAGCGGGGTGAATGAGCAGTTCTTC
14	TRBD1	TRBV18	TRBJ1-1	.	CASSHDRVSTEAFF	TGTGCCAGCTCTCATGACAGGGTCAGCACTGAAGCTTTCTTT
15	TRBD1	TRBV9	TRBJ1-3	.	CASSVTTGAGNTIYF	TGTGCCAGCAGCGTAACGACAGGGGCTGGAAACACCATATATTTT
17	TRBD1	TRBV4-3	TRBJ1-3	.	CASSDRVSTRSGNTIYF	TGCGCCAGCAGCGACAGGGTGTCGACTAGGTCTGGAAACACCATATATTTT
15	TRBD1	TRBV5-1	TRBJ1-3	.	CASSSTGQMGNTIYF	TGCGCCAGCAGCTCAACGGGACAGATGGGAAACACCATATATTTT
16	TRBD1	TRBV4-3	TRBJ1-6	.	CASSQDRSSYNSPLHF	TGCGCCAGCAGCCAGGACAGGAGCTCCTATAATTCACCCCTCCACTTT
13	TRBD1	TRBV30	TRBJ1-2	few	CAGLQGADYGYTF	TGTGCCGGACTACAGGGGGCGGACTATGGCTACACCTTC
16	TRBD2	TRBV27	TRBJ2-7	once	CASDSSGGVGSYEQYF	TGTGCCAGCGACTCCTCCGGGGGGGTGGGTTCCTACGAGCAGTACTTC
15	.	TRBV6-5	TRBJ2-3	.	CASSLTGIETDTQYF	TGTGCCAGCAGTCTCACAGGGATTGAAACAGATACGCAGTATTTT
18	TRBD2	TRBV5-8	TRBJ2-3	few	CASSLRLAGVTSTDTQYF	TGTGCCAGCAGCTTACGACTAGCGGGTGTTACTAGCACAGATACGCAGTATTTT
12	.	TRBV10-2	TRBJ1-4	.	CASSESEGGLFF	TGCGCCAGCAGTGAGTCGGAAGGGGGACTGTTTTTT
15	.	TRBV27	TRBJ1-2	.	CASSLTRTAPYGYTF	TGTGCCAGCAGTTTAACGAGGACAGCACCTTATGGCTACACCTTC
14	.	TRBV27	TRBJ1-2	once	CASSLGGPHYGYTF	TGTGCCAGCAGTTTAGGGGGCCCCCACTATGGCTACACCTTC
14	.	TRBV11-2	TRBJ2-5	.	CASSFRQLQETQYF	TGTGCCAGCAGCTTTAGACAGCTCCAAGAGACCCAGTACTTC
16	.	TRBV5-1	TRBJ1-1	.	CASSWQGEFMNTEAFF	TGCGCCAGCAGCTGGCAGGGTGAATTCATGAACACTGAAGCTTTCTTT
15	TRBD1	TRBV6-6	TRBJ1-2	few	CASTPQGAPNYGYTF	TGTGCCAGCACTCCCCAGGGGGCTCCTAACTATGGCTACACCTTC
15	.	TRBV25-1	TRBJ1-2	.	CASSENRDSNYGYTF	TGTGCCAGCAGTGAAAACCGGGATTCTAACTATGGCTACACCTTC
17	.	TRBV4-1	TRBJ1-2	few	CASREEARTRSFYGYTF	TGCGCCAGCAGGGAAGAAGCAAGGACACGGTCCTTCTATGGCTACACCTTC
14	.	TRBV7-2	TRBJ2-7	.	CATHAGAASGEQYF	TGTGCCACCCACGCTGGGGCGGCTTCTGGCGAGCAGTACTTC
15	TRBD1	TRBV6-5	TRBJ1-5	.	CASRAGGYGNQPQHF	TGTGCCAGCAGGGCAGGGGGCTATGGCAATCAGCCCCAGCATTTT